This TCR beta chain is from a study of blood T cell repertoires in COVID-19. The V and J ends lost 2 bases and 9 bases respectively, with 5 bases between them. The germline CDR1 and CDR2 sequences are ENHRY and SYGVKD. This CDR3 comprises 11 residues. Profiled with immunoSEQ multiplex PCR; TCRdb holds only in-frame clones, not every one. The sample contains 96,000 or so clones, 90% to 95% of which appear only once. Sequenced: peripheral blood. This clonotype originated in a man aged 60-69 years with acute or convalescent COVID-19. The V and J genes are TRBV10-3 and TRBJ1-3, with unresolved D. The CDR3 nucleotides are TGTGCCATCAGTGAGCCGGGCACCATATATTTT. It is translated as CAISEPGTIYF.